A selection of T cell receptor beta chains follows, all from one sample in a study of T-cell reconstitution after alpha-beta-depleted transplantation in children. TCRdb passed the PCR reads through MiXCR, listing each CDR3 protein once. The sample lists about 980,000 distinct CDR3 sequences; about 29% were seen once. The specimen comprised PBMCs, mostly from graft donor cells, sampled 360 days after TCRalphabeta/CD19-depleted stem cell transplant. The origin of the receptors is a boy in the first two years of life who had a stem cell transplant for SCID, so the T cells may come from the graft donor. Both conserved end residues are trimmed from each CDR3.

>TRBJ1-4|TRBV27
ASRFYWEEKLF
>TRBJ2-7|TRBV5-1
ASSPAPGLAYEQY
>TRBJ1-1|TRBV4-3
ASSHSLGFEAF
>TRBJ1-5|TRBV7-1
ASSSRGDREFSQPQH
>TRBJ2-7|TRBV5-5
ASSLGGLSHEQY
>TRBJ1-1|TRBV6-5
ASSHQRPGASEAF
>TRBJ1-6|TRBV2
ASSLGRDSPLH
>TRBJ2-6|TRBV7-2
ASVRGSGANVLT
>TRBJ2-1|TRBV6-2/TRBV6-3
ASSYREDRGRNEQF
>TRBJ2-1|TRBV3-1
ASSQGGTRVNEQF
>TRBJ1-4|TRBV7-8
ASSPRRQGWEKLF
>TRBJ2-5|TRBV11-2
ASSRASGQGRETQY
>TRBJ2-1|TRBV4-1
ASSRNNGQGNDNEQF
>TRBJ2-6|TRBV3-1
ASSLIDSGGAGANVLT
>TRBJ1-6|TRBV20-1
SARESAGAYSPLH
>TRBJ2-1|TRBV29-1
SVLITGTGSYNEQF